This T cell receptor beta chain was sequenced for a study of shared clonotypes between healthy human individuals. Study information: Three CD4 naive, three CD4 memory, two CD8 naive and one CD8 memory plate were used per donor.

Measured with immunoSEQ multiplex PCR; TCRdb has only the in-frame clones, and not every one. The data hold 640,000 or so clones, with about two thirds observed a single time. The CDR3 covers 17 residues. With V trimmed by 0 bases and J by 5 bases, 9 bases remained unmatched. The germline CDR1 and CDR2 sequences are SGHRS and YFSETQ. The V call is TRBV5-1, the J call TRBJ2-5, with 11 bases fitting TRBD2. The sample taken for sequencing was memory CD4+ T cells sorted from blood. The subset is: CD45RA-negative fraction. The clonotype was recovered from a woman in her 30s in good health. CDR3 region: CASSLGLAGTSRETQYF. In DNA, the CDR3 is TGCGCCAGCAGCTTGGGACTAGCGGGAACATCCCGGGAGACCCAGTACTTC.